Below are 22 T cell receptor beta chains sequenced from a single sample in a study of cytomegalovirus exposure and HLA in healthy donors. The PCR had 60 Vbeta and 13 Jbeta primers. Assay used: immunoSEQ multiplex PCR; TCRdb lists only in-frame clones, some missing. The sample consists of approximately 75,000 clones, 60% to 75% of them appearing once. The sequenced sample was PBMCs. All receptors derive from a woman aged 55-75 years in good health and CMV-seropositive.

The chain couples TRBV7-9 to TRBJ1-6; 7 nucleotides line up with TRBD1. Germline V gene lookup returns CDR1 SEHNR and CDR2 FQNEAQ (reference sequence). The ends lost 5 bases at V and 6 bases at J; junction bases unmatched: 4. This CDR3 region has 14 residues. The CDR3 DNA reads as TGTGCCAGCAGCGGCGGGACAGTTAATTCACCCCTCCACTTT. The encoded protein is CASSGGTVNSPLHF.

The chain recombines TRBV11-2 with TRBJ2-1; 9 bases fit TRBD2. Trimming removed 1 base from V and 8 bases from J; junction bases left unmatched: 6. The CDR3 length is 15 residues. The germline V gene encodes CDR1 SGHAT and CDR2 FQNNGV. The CDR3: CASSLVAGVGDEQFF. DNA for the CDR3: TGTGCCAGCAGCTTAGTAGCGGGAGTTGGGGATGAGCAGTTCTTC. Looking up the rest from reference TRBV11-2 and TRBJ2-1 gives the full variable domain: EAGVAQSPRYKIIEKRQSVAFWCNPISGHATLYWYQQILGQGPKLLIQFQNNGVVDDSQLPKDRFSAERLKGVDSTLKIQPAKLEDSAVYLCASSLVAGVGDEQFFGPGTRLTVL.

The rearrangement uses TRBV7-2 and TRBJ2-1; 16 positions match TRBD2. The CDR3 is 15 amino acids. Germline CDR1 SGHTA, CDR2 FQGNSA. The junction had 10 bases not matched to a gene; V was cut back by 5 bases and J by 15 bases. This CDR3 is CASSNPGLAGGVGFF. CDR3 DNA sequence: TGTGCCAGCAGCAATCCGGGACTAGCGGGAGGGGTTGGGTTCTTC.

This clone was picked up a small number of times. The chain employs TRBV6-1 and TRBJ2-3; TRBD1 agrees at 8 bases. Germline V gives CDR1 MNHNS, CDR2 SASEGT. Trimming cost V 0 bases and J 1 base; bases outside gene matches: 0. This CDR3 has 15 amino acids. The CDR3 sequence is CASSEATGGTDTQYF. The CDR3 nucleotides read TGTGCCAGCAGTGAAGCGACAGGGGGCACAGATACGCAGTATTTT.

In this sample, this clone turned up a few times. The V and J genes are TRBV7-9 and TRBJ1-1, with D tentatively TRBD1 (5 bases). The ends were cut back, 4 bases at V and 0 bases at J, with 15 bases in the middle. Germline V gene sequence: CDR1 SEHNR, CDR2 FQNEAQ (reference sequence). The CDR3 spans 16 residues. For the CDR3, the DNA is TGTGCCAGCAGCTCGTCACAGGTCTTTATGAACACTGAAGCTTTCTTT. This sequence encodes CASSSSQVFMNTEAFF. The variable domain in full, completed from reference TRBV7-9 and TRBJ1-1, reads DTGVSQNPRHKITKRGQNVTFRCDPISEHNRLYWYRQTLGQGPEFLTYFQNEAQLEKSRLLSDRFSAERPKGSFSTLEIQRTEQGDSAMYLCASSSSQVFMNTEAFFGQGTRLTVV.

This chain links TRBV9 with TRBJ2-1; the D gene is possibly TRBD2 (5 bases). CDR3 length: 13 amino acids. V lost 8 bases to trimming and J lost 8 bases, with 17 bases between them. Germline CDR1 SGDLS, CDR2 YYNGEE. Here the CDR3 reads CASKDSANDEQFF. CDR3 sequence (DNA): TGTGCCAGTAAGGACTCGGCTAATGATGAGCAGTTCTTC.

This clone was counted a few times. V gene TRBV5-1 combines with J gene TRBJ1-1; 8 nucleotides align to TRBD1. From germline, CDR1 is SGHRS and CDR2 YFSETQ. This CDR3 has 14 amino acids. V gave up 4 bases and J gave up 7 bases; unmatched junction bases: 9. For the CDR3, the DNA is TGCGCCAGCAGCGCGGCCCAGGGGGCAAGTGAAGCTTTCTTT. Protein product: CASSAAQGASEAFF.

J is TRBJ1-2 and V is TRBV9; D uncertain. The germline V gene encodes CDR1 SGDLS and CDR2 YYNGEE. Between the trimmed V and J ends, which lost 5 bases and 5 bases, there was a span of 13 bases. The CDR3 totals 13 residues. Written as DNA, the CDR3 is TGTGCCAGCAGTCTAACCGGGGTTTATGGCTACACCTTC. Translated: CASSLTGVYGYTF. The full variable domain, rest sourced from reference TRBV9 and TRBJ1-2, is DSGVTQTPKHLITATGQRVTLRCSPRSGDLSVYWYQQSLDQGLQFLIQYYNGEERAKGNILERFSAQQFPDLHSELNLSSLELGDSALYFCASSLTGVYGYTFGSGTRLTVV.

The chain couples TRBV7-2 to TRBJ2-7; 7 nucleotides line up with TRBD2. From germline, CDR1 is SGHTA and CDR2 FQGNSA. This CDR3 has 15 amino acids. The V gene end was trimmed by 5 bases and the J gene end by 6 bases; junction bases not matched to a gene: 13. The CDR3, as DNA: TGTGCCAGCAGCCGGCGACTAGCAGGCACCGGCGAGCAGTACTTC. Residues: CASSRRLAGTGEQYF.

This rearrangement joins TRBV30 to TRBJ2-7, with D possibly matching TRBD1 (6 bases). V was pared by 1 base and J by 0 bases, with 7 bases between. Per the germline V gene, CDR1 is GTSNPN and CDR2 is SVGIG (reference sequence). The length of the CDR3 is 13 residues. CDR3 nucleotide sequence: TGTGCCTGGAGTGCGGACAGCTCCTACGAGCAGTACTTC. Translating gives CAWSADSSYEQYF.

The chain links TRBV6-5 to TRBJ1-4, with D perhaps matching TRBD1 (5 bases). The CDR3 runs to 15 residues. Trimming left V 5 bases short and J 3 bases short, with 13 bases between. Germline lookup yields CDR1 MNHEY and CDR2 SVGAGI. The CDR3 region is CASSKGSTANEKLFF. In DNA form, the CDR3 reads TGTGCCAGCAGTAAGGGGTCTACGGCTAATGAAAAACTGTTTTTT.

This clone was seen a few times. The chain recombines TRBV6-5 with TRBJ1-1, with TRBD1 identical over 8 bases. Germline V lookup: CDR1 MNHEY, CDR2 SVGAGI. This CDR3 is built from 14 residues. V gave up 6 bases and J gave up 1 base; unmatched junction bases: 4. The CDR3 DNA follows: TGTGCCAGCAGGGGAGGACAGGGGAACACTGAAGCTTTCTTT. It codes for CASRGGQGNTEAFF.

This clone was observed a single time. V and J are TRBV10-3 and TRBJ2-1; D unresolved. The V gene's germline CDR1 is ENHRY and CDR2 SYGVKD. Trimming cost V 1 base and J 8 bases, with 12 bases left between them. The CDR3 has 14 amino acids. CDR3 bases: TGTGCCATCAGTGAGTTCAGTAGCTCCTATGAGCAGTTCTTC. Its translation: CAISEFSSSYEQFF.

The chain uses TRBV9 and TRBJ2-5, with 11 bases identical to TRBD1. The V gene end was trimmed by 5 bases and the J gene end by 4 bases; junction bases not matched to a gene: 7. The germline V gene has CDR1 SGDLS and CDR2 YYNGEE. CDR3 size: 15 residues. Here the CDR3 DNA reads TGTGCCAGCAGTGATGGACAGGGGGCTGTAGAGACCCAGTACTTC. This codes for CASSDGQGAVETQYF.

V gene TRBV5-1 combines with J gene TRBJ1-1, with D unresolved. V lost 4 bases and J lost 7, with 11 bases in between. The CDR3 contains 12 residues. CDR1 and CDR2 (germline): SGHRS, YFSETQ. The CDR3 DNA reads as TGCGCCAGCAGCCCCTCTGCGGGTGAAGCTTTCTTT. This codes for CASSPSAGEAFF.

J is TRBJ2-2 and V is TRBV4-1; 8 bases agree with TRBD2. Trimming took 4 bases from V and 2 from J; bases not matched to a gene: 9. This CDR3 region has 17 residues. Germline V gene lookup returns CDR1 MGHRA and CDR2 YSYEKL. The CDR3 sequence: CASSLGSGLANTGELFF. The CDR3 nucleotides are TGCGCCAGCAGCCTTGGATCCGGACTAGCAAACACCGGGGAGCTGTTTTTT.

The genes are TRBV5-5 and TRBJ1-1; D is unresolved. V lost 3 bases and J 8 bases, leaving 17 bases between the germline ends. The CDR3 runs to 14 residues. Germline CDR1 reads SGHKS; CDR2 reads YYEKEE (reference sequence). In nucleotides, the CDR3 is TGTGCCAGCAGCTGGGAGCTGCTCCCTGGGGAAGCTTTCTTT. It codes for CASSWELLPGEAFF.

This clone was seen only a few times. V and J are TRBV11-3 and TRBJ2-1; 10 nucleotides match TRBD2. This CDR3 is built from 19 residues. The V gene end was trimmed by 0 bases and the J gene end by 9 bases; junction bases not matched to a gene: 17. From germline, CDR1 is SGHNT and CDR2 YENEEA. The DNA of the CDR3 is TGTGCCAGCAGCTTAGATTTAGCGTCGGGGCTAGCGGGAGAGCGTGAGCAGTTCTTC. This sequence encodes CASSLDLASGLAGEREQFF.

The CDR3 DNA is TGTGCCAGCAGCTACCCAGCCTCAGGGGTTTATAGCAATCAGCCCCAGCATTTT. It yields the protein CASSYPASGVYSNQPQHF. V is TRBV5-8 and J is TRBJ1-5; D may be TRBD1 (6 bases). Germline assignment: CDR1 SGHTS and CDR2 YDEGEE. The CDR3 contains 18 residues. Trimming took 3 bases from V and 0 from J, leaving 19 bases between them.

The chain carries TRBV7-3 and TRBJ2-6; possibly TRBD1 for D (6 bases). Germline CDR1 SGHTA, CDR2 FQGTGA. The V end was cut by 2 bases, the J end by 0 bases, with 17 bases between. This CDR3 contains 19 residues. DNA for the CDR3: TGTGCCAGCAGCTTACGCCCTCCTGGACAGAGCTCTGGGGCCAACGTCCTGACTTTC. This translates into CASSLRPPGQSSGANVLTF.

Only one count was recorded for this clone. The chain is built from TRBV29-1 and TRBJ1-2, with D perhaps matching TRBD1 (6 bases). The germline CDR1 and CDR2 sequences are SQVTM and ANQGSEA. V dropped 2 bases and J dropped 5 bases, with 15 bases sitting between them. The CDR3 extends over 14 amino acids. Here the CDR3 DNA reads TGCAGCGTTGAATTGCGGGGGGCCCTTTATGGCTACACCTTC. It encodes CSVELRGALYGYTF.

V and J are TRBV19 and TRBJ1-2; D gene unclear. V was cut by 5 bases and J by 2 bases, with 9 bases left in between. The CDR3 loop spans 13 amino acids. Looked up from germline, CDR1 is LNHDA and CDR2 is SQIVND (reference sequence). CDR3 nucleotide sequence: TGTGCCAGTAGTCTCCCGGTCAACTATGGCTACACCTTC. Encoded protein: CASSLPVNYGYTF.